The rows below give T cell receptor beta chains drawn from one sample of a study of T cells in Graves' hyperthyroidism and ophthalmopathy. Via MiXCR, TCRdb re-called the multiplex PCR reads, giving one row per CDR3 protein. The sample has 370,000 or so distinct CDR3 sequences; about a sixth are singletons. The source material was blood. The receptors stem from a woman aged 18-30 years with Graves' hyperthyroidism that later progressed to Graves' ophthalmopathy. CDR3s include the opening cysteine and the closing phenylalanine or tryptophan. A D gene is named only where the DNA matches it firmly. Rows may omit the clone size; those that give it use once, few, many or a size class.

CDR3aa | CDR3nt | v_gene | d_gene | j_gene | abundance
CASSFDRVPTEAFF | TGTGCCAGCAGTTTTGACAGGGTGCCGACTGAAGCTTTCTTT | TRBV28 | TRBD1 | TRBJ1-1 | many
CASRKTEGAGRGGELFF | TGTGCCAGCAGAAAGACCGAAGGGGCAGGGAGGGGCGGGGAGCTGTTTTTT | TRBV12-3/TRBV12-4 | TRBD2 | TRBJ2-2 | .
CASLGRETGETQYF | TGTGCCTCCCTAGGGCGGGAGACGGGAGAGACCCAGTACTTC | TRBV25-1 | TRBD2 | TRBJ2-5 | .
CATSDLPGGPSSSYNEQFF | TGTGCCACCAGTGATTTGCCGGGAGGCCCGTCTAGCTCCTACAATGAGCAGTTCTTC | TRBV24-1 | TRBD2 | TRBJ2-1 | many
CASSSRGGSGSYEQYF | TGTGCCAGCAGTTCCCGGGGGGGCAGTGGGTCCTACGAGCAGTACTTC | TRBV28 | TRBD2 | TRBJ2-7 | many
CASSAGGGPGETQYF | TGTGCCAGCAGCGCGGGCGGCGGCCCAGGGGAGACCCAGTACTTC | TRBV7-2 | . | TRBJ2-5 | many
CASSRTYNEQFF | TGTGCCAGCTCACGCACCTACAATGAGCAGTTCTTC | TRBV18 | . | TRBJ2-1 | many
CASSARTSGRGNEQFF | TGTGCCAGCAGTGCTCGGACTAGCGGGAGGGGGAATGAGCAGTTCTTC | TRBV6-1 | TRBD2 | TRBJ2-1 | many
CAISDGKQPQHF | TGTGCCATCAGTGACGGGAAACAGCCCCAGCATTTT | TRBV10-3 | . | TRBJ1-5 | few
CASSRLSGREPGETQYF | TGTGCCAGCAGCCGACTGTCGGGCCGGGAGCCAGGGGAGACCCAGTACTTC | TRBV7-8 | . | TRBJ2-5 | many
CASSVTDWTEAFF | TGTGCCAGCAGCGTGACAGATTGGACTGAAGCTTTCTTT | TRBV12-3/TRBV12-4 | . | TRBJ1-1 | many
CASSATSGRAGEQFF | TGTGCCAGCAGCGCCACTAGCGGGAGGGCAGGCGAGCAGTTCTTC | TRBV12-3/TRBV12-4 | TRBD2 | TRBJ2-1 | .
CASSPVAGVWNEQFF | TGTGCCAGCAGCCCCGTAGCGGGAGTTTGGAATGAGCAGTTCTTC | TRBV11-1 | TRBD2 | TRBJ2-1 | many
CASSPLSGRANNEQFF | TGTGCCAGCAGCCCTCTCAGCGGGAGGGCCAACAATGAGCAGTTCTTC | TRBV11-2 | TRBD2 | TRBJ2-1 | many
CASTQGRGVGANVLTF | TGCGCCAGCACCCAGGGCCGGGGCGTTGGGGCCAACGTCCTGACTTTC | TRBV5-1 | . | TRBJ2-6 | .
CASSLRGIQFF | TGTGCCAGCAGTTTACGCGGGATTCAGTTCTTC | TRBV27 | . | TRBJ2-1 | .
CASSLVGQGARGGYTF | TGTGCCAGCAGTTTAGTAGGGCAGGGGGCCCGCGGAGGCTACACCTTC | TRBV27 | TRBD1 | TRBJ1-2 | many
CATSSDGGLNNQPQHF | TGTGCCACCAGCAGCGATGGAGGACTCAACAATCAGCCCCAGCATTTT | TRBV15 | . | TRBJ1-5 | .
CATSRGRGRSNQPQHF | TGTGCCACCAGCAGGGGCCGGGGCAGGAGCAATCAGCCCCAGCATTTT | TRBV15 | . | TRBJ1-5 | many
CASSLVGMTGVNSPLHF | TGTGCCAGCAGCTTAGTGGGGATGACAGGAGTGAATTCACCCCTCCACTTT | TRBV7-9 | . | TRBJ1-6 | many
CSARAPIGETQYF | TGCAGTGCTAGAGCCCCTATAGGAGAGACCCAGTACTTC | TRBV20-1 | . | TRBJ2-5 | few
CASSLPGRANEKLFF | TGTGCCAGCAGCTTACCAGGGAGGGCTAATGAAAAACTGTTTTTT | TRBV7-9 | . | TRBJ1-4 | .
CSARTGDTEAFF | TGCAGTGCTAGGACAGGGGACACTGAAGCTTTCTTT | TRBV20-1 | TRBD1 | TRBJ1-1 | few
CASSAHRAGYNEQFF | TGTGCCAGCAGCGCTCACAGAGCGGGGTACAATGAGCAGTTCTTC | TRBV5-6 | TRBD2 | TRBJ2-1 | .
CASSLGSELEQYF | TGTGCCAGCAGCTTAGGGAGTGAACTGGAGCAGTACTTC | TRBV5-5 | . | TRBJ2-7 | .
CASTRTSGVPLNTGELFF | TGTGCCAGCACCCGGACTAGCGGGGTACCCTTGAACACCGGGGAGCTGTTTTTT | TRBV3-1 | TRBD2 | TRBJ2-2 | .
CASMLGQVNQPQHF | TGCGCCAGCATGCTGGGACAGGTAAATCAGCCCCAGCATTTT | TRBV10-2 | TRBD1 | TRBJ1-5 | few
CASSRVYTEAFF | TGTGCCAGCAGCAGGGTATACACTGAAGCTTTCTTT | TRBV12-3/TRBV12-4 | . | TRBJ1-1 | many
CASSDSRQGNTEAFF | TGTGCCAGCAGTGACTCCCGACAGGGCAACACTGAAGCTTTCTTT | TRBV25-1 | TRBD1 | TRBJ1-1 | .
CSAPTLDGFNEQFF | TGCAGTGCCCCAACTCTCGATGGTTTCAATGAGCAGTTCTTC | TRBV20-1 | . | TRBJ2-1 | many
CASSLMGLEQYF | TGTGCCAGCAGCTTAATGGGGCTCGAGCAGTACTTC | TRBV7-6 | . | TRBJ2-7 | many
CASTKRTGLHEQYF | TGTGCCAGCACCAAAAGGACAGGGCTTCACGAGCAGTACTTC | TRBV7-9 | TRBD1 | TRBJ2-7 | many
CATSDCRDRPIRYNSPLHF | TGTGCCACCAGTGATTGCCGGGACAGGCCTATCCGATATAATTCACCCCTCCACTTT | TRBV24-1 | TRBD1 | TRBJ1-6 | many
CASSKGGPEQFF | TGTGCCAGCAGTAAGGGGGGACCTGAGCAGTTCTTC | TRBV28 | . | TRBJ2-1 | many
CASSPEQYF | TGTGCCAGCTCTCCAGAGCAGTACTTC | TRBV18 | . | TRBJ2-7 | many
CASSFSTAYGYTF | TGCGCCAGCAGCTTTTCAACAGCGTATGGCTACACCTTC | TRBV5-1 | . | TRBJ1-2 | many
CASSLEPQHYGYTF | TGTGCCAGCAGCCTCGAACCTCAACACTATGGCTACACCTTC | TRBV7-8 | . | TRBJ1-2 | many
CASSYLQLDTQYF | TGTGCCAGCAGTTACCTCCAGTTAGATACGCAGTATTTT | TRBV6-2/TRBV6-3 | . | TRBJ2-3 | .
CASSLYRGLESSYNSPLHF | TGTGCCAGCAGCCTCTATCGGGGCTTGGAGAGCTCCTATAATTCACCCCTCCACTTT | TRBV7-2 | . | TRBJ1-6 | few
CASSLVAWATEQFF | TGTGCCAGCAGCTTAGTTGCTTGGGCGACGGAGCAGTTCTTC | TRBV11-2 | . | TRBJ2-1 | many
CASSSDTEAFF | TGTGCCAGCAGTTCCGACACTGAAGCTTTCTTT | TRBV28 | . | TRBJ1-1 | many